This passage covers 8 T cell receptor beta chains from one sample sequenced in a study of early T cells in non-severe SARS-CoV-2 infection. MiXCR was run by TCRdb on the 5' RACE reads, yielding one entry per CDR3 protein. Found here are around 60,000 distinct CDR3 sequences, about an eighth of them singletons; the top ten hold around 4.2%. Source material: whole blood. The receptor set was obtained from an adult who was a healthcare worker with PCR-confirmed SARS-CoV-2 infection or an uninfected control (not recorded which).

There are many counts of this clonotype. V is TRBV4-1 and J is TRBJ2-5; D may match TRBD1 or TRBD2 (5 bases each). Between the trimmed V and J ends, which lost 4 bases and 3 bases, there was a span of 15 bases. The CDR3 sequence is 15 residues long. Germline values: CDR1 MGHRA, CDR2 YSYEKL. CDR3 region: CASSRLLVGEETQYF. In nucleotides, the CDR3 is TGCGCCAGCAGCCGATTGCTTGTGGGGGAAGAGACCCAGTACTTC.

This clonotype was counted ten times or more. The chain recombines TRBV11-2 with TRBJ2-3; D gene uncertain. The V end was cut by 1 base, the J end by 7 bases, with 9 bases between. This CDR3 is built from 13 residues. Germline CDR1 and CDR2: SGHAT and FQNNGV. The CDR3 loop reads CASSLVGQHTQYF. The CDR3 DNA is TGTGCCAGCAGCTTAGTTGGCCAGCATACGCAGTATTTT.

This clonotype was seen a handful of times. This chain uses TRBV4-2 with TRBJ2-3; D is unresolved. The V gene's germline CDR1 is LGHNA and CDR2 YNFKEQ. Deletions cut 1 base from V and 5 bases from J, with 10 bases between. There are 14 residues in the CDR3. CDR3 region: CASSQGGERDTQYF. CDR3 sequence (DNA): TGTGCCAGCAGCCAAGGCGGCGAGAGAGATACGCAGTATTTT.

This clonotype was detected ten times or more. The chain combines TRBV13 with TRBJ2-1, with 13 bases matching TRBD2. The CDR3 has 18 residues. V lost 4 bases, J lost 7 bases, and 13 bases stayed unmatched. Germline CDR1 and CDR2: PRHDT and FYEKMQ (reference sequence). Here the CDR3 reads CASSSATPGLAGSNEQFF. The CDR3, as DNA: TGTGCCAGCAGCTCCGCGACCCCGGGACTAGCGGGGAGTAATGAGCAGTTCTTC.

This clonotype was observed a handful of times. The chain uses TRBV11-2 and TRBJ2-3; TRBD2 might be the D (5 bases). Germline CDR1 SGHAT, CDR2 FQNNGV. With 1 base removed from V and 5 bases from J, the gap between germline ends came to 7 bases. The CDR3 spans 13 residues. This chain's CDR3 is CASSLGGEDTQYF. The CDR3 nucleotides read TGTGCCAGCAGCTTAGGGGGAGAAGATACGCAGTATTTT. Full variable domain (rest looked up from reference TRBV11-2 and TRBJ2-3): EAGVAQSPRYKIIEKRQSVAFWCNPISGHATLYWYQQILGQGPKLLIQFQNNGVVDDSQLPKDRFSAERLKGVDSTLKIQPAKLEDSAVYLCASSLGGEDTQYFGPGTRLTVL.

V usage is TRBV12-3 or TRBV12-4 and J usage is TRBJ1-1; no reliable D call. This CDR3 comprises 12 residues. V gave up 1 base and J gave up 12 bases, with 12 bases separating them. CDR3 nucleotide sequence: TGTGCCAGCAGTTTAGAACAGCTTGGGACTTTCTTT. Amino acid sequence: CASSLEQLGTFF.

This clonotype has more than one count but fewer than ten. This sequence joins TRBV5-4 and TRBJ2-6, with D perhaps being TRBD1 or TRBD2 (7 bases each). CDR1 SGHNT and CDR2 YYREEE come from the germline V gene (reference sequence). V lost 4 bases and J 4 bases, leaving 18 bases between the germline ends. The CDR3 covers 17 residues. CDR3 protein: CASSGRGGGFGANVLTF. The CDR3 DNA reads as TGTGCCAGCAGCGGCCGGGGAGGGGGCTTCGGGGCCAACGTCCTGACTTTC.

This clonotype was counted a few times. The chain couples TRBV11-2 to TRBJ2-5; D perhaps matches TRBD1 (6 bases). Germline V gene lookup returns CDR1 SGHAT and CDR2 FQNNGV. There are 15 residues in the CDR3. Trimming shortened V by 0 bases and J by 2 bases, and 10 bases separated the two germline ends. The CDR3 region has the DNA TGTGCCAGCAGCTTAGAACTAGGACAGCAAGAGACCCAGTACTTC. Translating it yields CASSLELGQQETQYF. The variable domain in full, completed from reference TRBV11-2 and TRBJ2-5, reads EAGVAQSPRYKIIEKRQSVAFWCNPISGHATLYWYQQILGQGPKLLIQFQNNGVVDDSQLPKDRFSAERLKGVDSTLKIQPAKLEDSAVYLCASSLELGQQETQYFGPGTRLLVL.